This record covers a single T cell receptor beta chain. There is no known antigen for this receptor. No base quality values were provided; no much bigger clone lies one nucleotide off. Libraries came from the immunoSEQ multiplex PCR assay. The original pipeline was this. To diagnose cytomegalovirus status from the catalog of TCR beta chain sequences, a statistical classification framework was built. TCRdb re-hosts the immuneACCESS table, in-frame sequences only. Its copies lack some clones; in the studies checked, an unresolved V gene accounts for under half of them, and the cause for the rest is not known. V, J and clone size derive from that table, while D and trimming were established from the DNA sequence. This sample has around 54,000 clones in its table, and roughly 89% of those were observed once. Of the sample, 8.4% falls within the top ten clones. The donors belonged to the validation cohort of over a hundred subjects, which was separate from the approximately 700-subject first cohort.

The data were obtained in a study of cytomegalovirus exposure and HLA in healthy donors (TCRdb year 2017). For the study in its entirety: The 700 or so repertoires of the first cohort and the 110 or so validation repertoires were produced on the same platform, according to a later analysis. To predict cytomegalovirus infection status, the study brought together high-throughput TCR immunosequencing, statistical association of individual TCRs with disease status, and machine learning. The study aimed to test whether cataloging public T cell receptors could reveal signatures of past pathogen exposure. Along with the roughly 670-subject first cohort, a separate validation cohort of around 110 different subjects was used. Broader findings and caveats from the paper: A few of the identified cytomegalovirus-associated TCR beta chains were confirmed in vitro to be specific for cytomegalovirus antigens. Most TCR sequences were observed very rarely across donors, whereas some public TCRs were present in many individuals. Of the cluster scores, roughly 95% were above 0 in a later analysis, which found that TCRs clustered in the first cohort also tended to co-occur in the roughly 130 validation repertoires. Cytomegalovirus status was reported to be diagnosed by the classifier with high specificity and sensitivity in both the original and validation cohorts. A total of fewer than 200 TCR beta chains were listed by the study as associated with cytomegalovirus. The validation cohort had no HLA typing available for a later analysis, so co-occurrence within that cohort was assessed over all 130 or so repertoires. It was suggested by the authors that the approach could potentially be generalized to other disease states and immunological phenotypes.

The V end gives up 0 bases and the J end 0 bases, leaving 9 bases in the junction not matched to a gene. The germline V gene yields SGHRS for CDR1 and YFSETQ for CDR2. The CDR3, from cysteine to phenylalanine, totals 18 residues. The CDR3 DNA has 54 bases and is translated from base 1. This clonotype was sampled from a woman between 18 and 29 years old in good health and CMV-seropositive. Input material: PBMCs. The chain is made from TRBV5-1 and TRBJ1-1; 9 junctional bases match TRBD1. The sequenced DNA is TGCGCCAGCAGCTTGGAGGGACAGGGAGGGTGGTTGAACACTGAAGCTTTCTTT. It codes for CASSLEGQGGWLNTEAFF.